These 5 T cell receptor beta chains share one sample of origin, sequenced in a study of vaccination effects on CD4 cells after COVID-19. It was after 10 days of culture that CD4+ T cells were isolated. The repertoire was sequenced with immunoSEQ multiplex PCR; TCRdb's copy has only in-frame clones and lacks some. The repertoire holds more than 30,000 clones, with about four fifths as singletons. Antigens for these TCRs are unknown. The material was CD4+ T cells from PBMCs cultured without peptide, obtained before COVID-19 vaccination. The source is a human donor who received a COVID-19 vaccine.

CDR3 sequence reads: CASSFWGLAGVETQYF. CDR3 DNA sequence: TGTGCCAGCAGCTTTTGGGGACTAGCGGGGGTGGAGACCCAGTACTTC. The J gene is TRBJ2-5, the V gene TRBV7-2, with 14 bases identical to TRBD2. Germline CDR1 is SGHTA and CDR2 is FQGNSA. The trim removed 3 bases at V and 5 bases at J, leaving 5 bases unmatched. The CDR3 runs 16 residues.

This chain connects TRBV3-1 (or the pseudogene TRBV3-2) to TRBJ2-5, with 11 bases that match TRBD1. The CDR3 has 14 amino acids. With V trimmed by 7 bases and J by 2 bases, 3 bases remained unmatched. CDR1 and CDR2 (germline): LGHDT, YNNKEL (reference sequence). The CDR3 protein is CASTRDRGQETQYF. The CDR3 DNA sequence: TGTGCCAGCACCCGGGACAGGGGGCAAGAGACCCAGTACTTC.

Only a few counts were recorded for this clone. The chain has TRBV2 and TRBJ2-2, with D perhaps TRBD1 (6 bases). The CDR3 extends over 13 amino acids. Germline-derived CDR1 and CDR2 are SNHLY and FYNNEI. Trimming removed 7 bases at V and 5 bases at J, with 11 bases between. The CDR3 DNA reads TGTGCCAGCAACCCCCAGGGGACCGGGGAGCTGTTTTTT. This sequence encodes CASNPQGTGELFF.

This chain connects TRBV11-2 to TRBJ2-5, with 10 bases lining up with TRBD2. Per the germline V gene, CDR1 is SGHAT and CDR2 is FQNNGV. The CDR3 extends over 14 amino acids. V lost 1 base, J lost 5 bases, and 1 base stayed unmatched. CDR3 sequence reads: CASSLVSGGETQYF. The CDR3 DNA sequence: TGTGCCAGCAGCTTAGTTAGCGGGGGGGAGACCCAGTACTTC.

The sample holds a few counts of this clone. The chain combines TRBV6-5 with TRBJ1-2, with D uncertain. Germline-derived CDR1 and CDR2 are MNHEY and SVGAGI. This CDR3 spans 13 amino acids. Trimming stripped 5 bases from V and 1 base from J, with 8 bases between. The CDR3: CASSTSLNYGYTF. CDR3 in DNA: TGTGCCAGCAGTACGTCCCTTAACTATGGCTACACCTTC.